The rows below give T cell receptor beta chains drawn from one sample of a study of blood T cell repertoires in COVID-19. The assay was immunoSEQ multiplex PCR, and TCRdb's table has in-frame clones only and misses some. The sample lists roughly 120,000 clones, more than 60% occurring once. The sample consisted of peripheral blood. These receptors came from a man aged 45-65 years with acute or convalescent COVID-19. Both conserved end residues are part of each CDR3. A D gene is named only where the DNA matches it firmly. Rows may omit the clone size; those that give it use once, few, many or a size class.

CDR3: CSVEDLADYNEQFF
DNA: TGCAGCGTTGAAGATCTGGCAGACTACAATGAGCAGTTCTTC
D: -
V: TRBV29-1
size: once
J: TRBJ2-1

CDR3: CASSPSDSLNTEAFF
DNA: TGTGCCAGTAGTCCTTCGGACAGCCTGAACACTGAAGCTTTCTTT
D: -
V: TRBV19
size: -
J: TRBJ1-1

CDR3: CASSLEGGSPLHF
DNA: TGTGCCAGCAGCCTAGAGGGAGGTTCACCCCTCCACTTT
D: -
V: TRBV9
size: -
J: TRBJ1-6

CDR3: CASSYSGTVTNEKLFF
DNA: TGTGCCAGCAGTTACTCGGGCACGGTAACTAATGAAAAACTGTTTTTT
D: -
V: TRBV6-5
size: -
J: TRBJ1-4

CDR3: CAWSSTGRLSPQHF
DNA: TGTGCCTGGAGCTCGACAGGGCGCTTGTCGCCCCAGCATTTT
D: TRBD1
V: TRBV30
size: -
J: TRBJ1-5

CDR3: CASSLGQGGEQYF
DNA: TGTGCCAGCAGTTTGGGGCAGGGGGGAGAGCAGTACTTC
D: -
V: TRBV28
size: once
J: TRBJ2-7

CDR3: CASSLTGNTEAFF
DNA: TGTGCCAGCAGTTTAACAGGGAACACTGAAGCTTTCTTT
D: -
V: TRBV27
size: -
J: TRBJ1-1

CDR3: CASSAKLPGWGNQPQHF
DNA: TGTGCCAGCAGTGCAAAACTACCGGGATGGGGCAATCAGCCCCAGCATTTT
D: -
V: TRBV6-1
size: -
J: TRBJ1-5

CDR3: CASSPRGTNTDTQYF
DNA: TGTGCCAGCAGCCCGCGGGGGACTAACACAGATACGCAGTATTTT
D: TRBD2
V: TRBV9
size: -
J: TRBJ2-3

CDR3: CATSGEGDTQYF
DNA: TGTGCCACCAGTGGTGAGGGAGATACGCAGTATTTT
D: -
V: TRBV24-1
size: -
J: TRBJ2-3

CDR3: CASSPFGLLGNEQFF
DNA: TGTGCCAGCAGTCCGTTTGGGCTTCTTGGGAATGAGCAGTTCTTC
D: -
V: TRBV2
size: -
J: TRBJ2-1

CDR3: CAWGGQADTEAFF
DNA: TGTGCCTGGGGAGGACAGGCCGACACTGAAGCTTTCTTT
D: TRBD1
V: TRBV30
size: -
J: TRBJ1-1

CDR3: CASSAGTGPYEQYF
DNA: TGCGCCAGCAGTGCCGGGACAGGGCCCTACGAGCAGTACTTC
D: TRBD1
V: TRBV10-1
size: -
J: TRBJ2-7

CDR3: CASSPNGASLANGYTF
DNA: TGTGCCAGCAGCCCAAATGGGGCCTCCTTAGCAAATGGCTACACCTTC
D: -
V: TRBV7-3
size: -
J: TRBJ1-2

CDR3: CSASLSNNEQFF
DNA: TGCAGTGCTAGTCTGAGTAACAATGAGCAGTTCTTC
D: -
V: TRBV20-1
size: -
J: TRBJ2-1

CDR3: CASSVGWWTGSDTQYF
DNA: TGTGCCAGCAGCGTAGGATGGTGGACAGGGTCAGATACGCAGTATTTT
D: TRBD1
V: TRBV9
size: -
J: TRBJ2-3

CDR3: CASSEGGRRTGELFF
DNA: TGTGCCAGCAGTGAAGGAGGGAGGAGGACCGGGGAGCTGTTTTTT
D: -
V: TRBV6-1
size: -
J: TRBJ2-2

CDR3: CASSSSGRGSYEQYF
DNA: TGCGCCAGCAGTTCTAGCGGGAGAGGCTCCTACGAGCAGTACTTC
D: TRBD2
V: TRBV5-1
size: -
J: TRBJ2-7

CDR3: CASQRWTGEPHQPQHF
DNA: TGTGCCAGCCAAAGATGGACAGGGGAACCCCATCAGCCCCAGCATTTT
D: TRBD1
V: TRBV7-9
size: -
J: TRBJ1-5

CDR3: CASSQENRVLYNSPLHF
DNA: TGCGCCAGCAGCCAAGAGAACAGGGTCCTATATAATTCACCCCTCCACTTT
D: -
V: TRBV4-1
size: few
J: TRBJ1-6

CDR3: CASSLCKGGGGNTEAFF
DNA: TGTGCCAGCAGCTTATGTAAAGGGGGGGGAGGTAACACTGAAGCTTTCTTT
D: -
V: TRBV11-3
size: -
J: TRBJ1-1

CDR3: CASSILLAGDNEQFF
DNA: TGTGCCAGTAGTATACTACTAGCGGGGGACAATGAGCAGTTCTTC
D: TRBD2
V: TRBV19
size: -
J: TRBJ2-1

CDR3: CASSKATRGWGYTF
DNA: TGTGCCAGCAGCAAAGCGACCAGGGGGTGGGGCTACACCTTC
D: -
V: TRBV21-1
size: -
J: TRBJ1-2

CDR3: CASSFGGHGYTF
DNA: TGTGCCAGCAGTTTTGGGGGCCATGGCTACACCTTC
D: -
V: TRBV12-3/TRBV12-4
size: -
J: TRBJ1-2

CDR3: CASSLWVAGVPGANVLTF
DNA: TGTGCCAGCAGTTTATGGGTAGCGGGAGTTCCTGGGGCCAACGTCCTGACTTTC
D: TRBD2
V: TRBV27
size: -
J: TRBJ2-6

CDR3: CASMREYSNQPQHF
DNA: TGTGCCAGCATGCGCGAATATAGCAATCAGCCCCAGCATTTT
D: -
V: TRBV6-6
size: -
J: TRBJ1-5

CDR3: CASSMDRAGQPQHF
DNA: TGTGCCAGTAGTATGGACAGGGCGGGTCAGCCCCAGCATTTT
D: TRBD1
V: TRBV19
size: -
J: TRBJ1-5

CDR3: CASRETGRRNEKLFF
DNA: TGTGCCAGCAGAGAAACAGGACGGAGAAATGAAAAACTGTTTTTT
D: -
V: TRBV2
size: -
J: TRBJ1-4

CDR3: CASSLAGQGGDEQYF
DNA: TGTGCCAGCAGCTTAGCGGGACAGGGGGGCGACGAGCAGTACTTC
D: TRBD1
V: TRBV11-2
size: -
J: TRBJ2-7

CDR3: CASSIPQARRNEQFF
DNA: TGTGCCAGTAGTATTCCCCAGGCCCGACGGAATGAGCAGTTCTTC
D: -
V: TRBV19
size: -
J: TRBJ2-1

CDR3: CASSGELKGYTF
DNA: TGTGCCAGCAGTGGCGAGTTGAAGGGCTACACCTTC
D: -
V: TRBV2
size: -
J: TRBJ1-2

CDR3: CASSLGQGDSPLHF
DNA: TGTGCCAGCAGCCTCGGACAGGGGGATTCACCCCTCCACTTT
D: TRBD1
V: TRBV5-4
size: -
J: TRBJ1-6

CDR3: CATSDSQRESWETQYF
DNA: TGTGCCACCAGTGATTCTCAGCGGGAGAGCTGGGAGACCCAGTACTTC
D: TRBD2
V: TRBV24-1
size: few
J: TRBJ2-5

CDR3: CASRDRASGQPQHF
DNA: TGTGCCAGCAGGGACAGGGCGTCCGGACAGCCCCAGCATTTT
D: TRBD1
V: TRBV5-8
size: -
J: TRBJ1-5

CDR3: CASSREVLVAKNIQYF
DNA: TGTGCCAGCAGCCGGGAGGTCCTGGTAGCCAAAAACATTCAGTACTTC
D: TRBD2
V: TRBV5-5
size: -
J: TRBJ2-4

CDR3: CAWNFNRNTEAFF
DNA: TGTGCCTGGAACTTTAACAGGAACACTGAAGCTTTCTTT
D: -
V: TRBV30
size: -
J: TRBJ1-1

CDR3: CAWTPLHTEAFF
DNA: TGTGCCTGGACCCCCCTTCACACTGAAGCTTTCTTT
D: -
V: TRBV30
size: -
J: TRBJ1-1

CDR3: CASKWGLAGTDTQYF
DNA: TGTGCCAGTAAATGGGGACTAGCGGGGACAGATACGCAGTATTTT
D: TRBD2
V: TRBV19
size: -
J: TRBJ2-3

CDR3: CASSFSGNNEKLFF
DNA: TGTGCCAGCAGCTTCAGCGGTAATAATGAAAAACTGTTTTTT
D: -
V: TRBV7-9
size: -
J: TRBJ1-4

CDR3: CASSQVAGGPSADTQYF
DNA: TGTGCCAGCAGCCAGGTAGCGGGGGGGCCTAGCGCAGATACGCAGTATTTT
D: TRBD2
V: TRBV4-2
size: -
J: TRBJ2-3

CDR3: CASSFSDRSYEQYF
DNA: TGTGCCAGCAGCTTTTCGGACAGGTCTTACGAGCAGTACTTC
D: TRBD1
V: TRBV5-4
size: -
J: TRBJ2-7

CDR3: CASSLEAGVYEQYF
DNA: TGTGCCAGCAGCTTAGAGGCAGGGGTTTACGAGCAGTACTTC
D: -
V: TRBV7-8
size: -
J: TRBJ2-7

CDR3: CASSPGKLSNEKLFF
DNA: TGTGCCAGCAGTCCGGGGAAGCTTTCTAATGAAAAACTGTTTTTT
D: -
V: TRBV5-4
size: -
J: TRBJ1-4

CDR3: CASSLPGLVDQAFF
DNA: TGTGCCAGCAGCTTACCGGGACTAGTGGACCAGGCGTTCTTC
D: TRBD2
V: TRBV5-4
size: -
J: TRBJ2-1

CDR3: CASSEIPGGRLGTQYF
DNA: TGCGCCAGCAGTGAAATCCCGGGAGGGAGGTTAGGGACCCAGTACTTC
D: TRBD2
V: TRBV10-1
size: -
J: TRBJ2-5

CDR3: CASSLGAGGISYEQYF
DNA: TGCGCCAGCAGCTTGGGAGCGGGGGGGATATCCTACGAGCAGTACTTC
D: TRBD2
V: TRBV5-1
size: many
J: TRBJ2-7

CDR3: CASSSTISDSSKEQFF
DNA: TGTGCCAGCAGCTCGACAATAAGCGACAGCAGCAAAGAGCAGTTCTTC
D: -
V: TRBV7-9
size: -
J: TRBJ2-1

CDR3: CASSYGASGNTIYF
DNA: TGTGCCAGCAGTTACGGGGCCTCTGGAAACACCATATATTTT
D: -
V: TRBV6-5
size: -
J: TRBJ1-3

CDR3: CATSDFGGTNTGVTGNTIYF
DNA: TGTGCCACCAGTGATTTTGGGGGTACAAACACAGGGGTTACGGGAAACACCATATATTTT
D: TRBD1
V: TRBV24-1
size: few
J: TRBJ1-3

CDR3: CASSQDFGGGIGDGNNQPQHF
DNA: TGCGCCAGCAGCCAAGATTTCGGTGGGGGCATTGGAGACGGCAACAATCAGCCCCAGCATTTT
D: -
V: TRBV4-1
size: -
J: TRBJ1-5

CDR3: CASSQRTGSTYEQYF
DNA: TGCGCCAGCAGCCAGCGGACAGGGAGCACCTACGAGCAGTACTTC
D: TRBD1
V: TRBV4-1
size: -
J: TRBJ2-7

CDR3: CAWSVMRKTQYF
DNA: TGTGCCTGGAGTGTAATGAGAAAGACCCAGTACTTC
D: -
V: TRBV30
size: -
J: TRBJ2-5

CDR3: CASSETGQGTSPLHF
DNA: TGTGCCAGCAGCGAGACGGGACAGGGGACTTCACCCCTCCACTTT
D: TRBD1
V: TRBV9
size: -
J: TRBJ1-6